This T cell receptor beta chain emerged from a study of shared clonotypes between healthy human individuals. Overall study findings and caveats: Larger estimated richness was generally seen in naive subsets than in memory subsets.

The CDR3 is 14 amino acids. Germline assignment: CDR1 SSHAT and CDR2 FNYEAQ (reference sequence). V shed 0 bases and J shed 8 bases, with 11 bases lying between them. The authors split each subset's genomic DNA evenly across several immunoSEQ plates. Repertoires were generated with immunoSEQ multiplex PCR, while TCRdb's copy carries only in-frame clones and drops some. The sample has 560,000 or so clones; 90% to 97% are singletons. With respect to this clone: Its antigen is undetermined.

CD45RO-negative CD8 cells positively selected for CCR7 made up the naive population, which excluded terminally differentiated effector memory CD45RA+ cells. Everyone who donated was a Caucasian adult who lived in Nashville, Tennessee. The rearrangement links TRBV7-7 to TRBJ2-1; D is undetermined. The source is a woman in her twenties or thirties in good health. The sample was naive CD8+ T cells sorted from blood. The chain's CDR3 is CASSLALGKYEQFF. The DNA for the CDR3 is TGTGCCAGCAGCTTAGCGCTAGGAAAGTATGAGCAGTTCTTC.